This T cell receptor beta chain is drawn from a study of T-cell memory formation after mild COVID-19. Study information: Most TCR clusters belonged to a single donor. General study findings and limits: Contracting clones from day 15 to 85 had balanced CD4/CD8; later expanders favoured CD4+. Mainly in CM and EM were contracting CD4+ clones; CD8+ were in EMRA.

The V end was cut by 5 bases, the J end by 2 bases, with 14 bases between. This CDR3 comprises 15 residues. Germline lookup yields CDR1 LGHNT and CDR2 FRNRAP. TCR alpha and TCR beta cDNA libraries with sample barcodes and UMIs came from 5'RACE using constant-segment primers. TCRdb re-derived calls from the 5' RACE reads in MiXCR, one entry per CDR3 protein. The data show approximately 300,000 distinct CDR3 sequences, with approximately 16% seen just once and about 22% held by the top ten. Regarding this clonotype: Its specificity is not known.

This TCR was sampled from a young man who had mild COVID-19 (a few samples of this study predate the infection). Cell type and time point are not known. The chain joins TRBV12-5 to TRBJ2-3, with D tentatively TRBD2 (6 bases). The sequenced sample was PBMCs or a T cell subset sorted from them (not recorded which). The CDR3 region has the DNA TGTGCTAGTGGTGGGGGGATGATAGTCACAGATACGCAGTATTTT. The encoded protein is CASGGGMIVTDTQYF.